The rows below give T cell receptor beta chains drawn from one sample of a study of T cell repertoires in cytomegalovirus infection. No cognate antigen is known for these TCRs. Via MiXCR, TCRdb re-called the reads, giving one row per CDR3 protein. Of around 800,000 distinct CDR3 sequences in the sample, approximately 30% were seen once. Material: cultured CD8+ T cells from PBMCs, obtained from culture after CMV antigen stimulation. These receptors were taken from a human donor in good health (CMV status not recorded). Some clones in this sample may be carry-over from other donors' samples. CDR3s include the opening cysteine and the closing phenylalanine or tryptophan. Fields, in order: V gene, clone size, J gene, D gene, CDR3 DNA, CDR3 protein. A D gene is named only where the DNA matches it firmly. Size is stated for part of the rows, as once, few or many counts, or as a class when the clone is expanded.

v_call: TRBV9; clone_size: few; j_call: TRBJ1-1; d_call: .; cdr3_nt: TGTGCCAGCAGCGTCGATCAGGGGAGTGACACTGAAGCTTTCTTT; cdr3_aa: CASSVDQGSDTEAFF
v_call: TRBV18; clone_size: .; j_call: TRBJ1-6; d_call: .; cdr3_nt: TGTGCCAGCTCACCCTGGACGAGCTCCTATAATTCACCCCTCCACTTT; cdr3_aa: CASSPWTSSYNSPLHF
v_call: TRBV27; clone_size: .; j_call: TRBJ1-2; d_call: .; cdr3_nt: TGTGCCAGCAGTCACGGTAGTAGTGATAACTATGGCTACACCTTC; cdr3_aa: CASSHGSSDNYGYTF
v_call: TRBV11-2; clone_size: .; j_call: TRBJ1-1; d_call: .; cdr3_nt: TGTGCCAGCAGCCAATGGGCCCAGGGGATGAACACTGAAGCTTTCTTT; cdr3_aa: CASSQWAQGMNTEAFF
v_call: TRBV5-4; clone_size: .; j_call: TRBJ2-1; d_call: TRBD1; cdr3_nt: TGTGCCAGCAGCTTGGAGGACAGGGAACCCTACAATGAGCAGTTCTTC; cdr3_aa: CASSLEDREPYNEQFF
v_call: TRBV7-6; clone_size: .; j_call: TRBJ2-2; d_call: TRBD2; cdr3_nt: TGTGCCAGCAGCTTAGCGTTAGCGGGGACGAACACCGGGGAGCTGTTTTTT; cdr3_aa: CASSLALAGTNTGELFF
v_call: TRBV6-1; clone_size: .; j_call: TRBJ2-1; d_call: .; cdr3_nt: TGTGCCAGCAGCCCCAGGGATTGGGGAGACAATGAGCAGTTCTTC; cdr3_aa: CASSPRDWGDNEQFF
v_call: TRBV6-1; clone_size: few; j_call: TRBJ1-4; d_call: .; cdr3_nt: TGTGCCTCGCAATCTGAACAGGGCTTTCTAAATGAAAAACTGTTTTTT; cdr3_aa: CASQSEQGFLNEKLFF
v_call: TRBV19; clone_size: .; j_call: TRBJ2-2; d_call: TRBD2; cdr3_nt: TGTGTCACTTCAGCGGGGGGGCTCGGGGAGCTGTTTTTT; cdr3_aa: CVTSAGGLGELFF
v_call: TRBV4-1; clone_size: few; j_call: TRBJ1-2; d_call: .; cdr3_nt: TGCGCCAGCAGCCAAGAACTCGCGCTCGGGGGCTACACCTTC; cdr3_aa: CASSQELALGGYTF
v_call: TRBV12-3/TRBV12-4; clone_size: .; j_call: TRBJ2-7; d_call: .; cdr3_nt: TGTGCCAGCAGAGAGATAGGAGCCTACGAGCAGTACTTC; cdr3_aa: CASREIGAYEQYF
v_call: TRBV5-1; clone_size: .; j_call: TRBJ1-1; d_call: .; cdr3_nt: TGCGCCAGCAGCTTGGAAGCGACCTTAACCACTGAAGCTTTCTTT; cdr3_aa: CASSLEATLTTEAFF
v_call: TRBV27; clone_size: .; j_call: TRBJ2-3; d_call: TRBD1; cdr3_nt: TGTGCCAGCAGTGCCATACAGGGGACGATAACAGATACGCAGTATTTT; cdr3_aa: CASSAIQGTITDTQYF
v_call: TRBV9; clone_size: few; j_call: TRBJ1-2; d_call: .; cdr3_nt: TGTGCCAGCAGCATGACAACACAGCAGAACTATGGCTACACCTTC; cdr3_aa: CASSMTTQQNYGYTF
v_call: TRBV7-8; clone_size: many; j_call: TRBJ2-5; d_call: TRBD1; cdr3_nt: TGTGCCAGCAGCTTAGCAGGGACAGGGGTGGGGTGGCAAGAGACCCAGTACTTC; cdr3_aa: CASSLAGTGVGWQETQYF
v_call: TRBV6-5; clone_size: few; j_call: TRBJ1-2; d_call: TRBD1; cdr3_nt: TGTGCCAGCAGTTACGCGGGACAGGGAATCTATGGCTACACCTTC; cdr3_aa: CASSYAGQGIYGYTF
v_call: TRBV7-9; clone_size: .; j_call: TRBJ1-2; d_call: .; cdr3_nt: TGTGCCAGCAGCTTCGCTGGGGATCCTAACTATGGCTACACCTTC; cdr3_aa: CASSFAGDPNYGYTF
v_call: TRBV6-6; clone_size: few; j_call: TRBJ1-5; d_call: TRBD1; cdr3_nt: TGTGCCAGCAGACCGATCGTTCGGCAGGGGGCTACTGATCAGCCCCAGCATTTT; cdr3_aa: CASRPIVRQGATDQPQHF
v_call: TRBV15; clone_size: .; j_call: TRBJ1-2; d_call: .; cdr3_nt: TGTGCCACCAGCAGGGTTCCGTCGGGGAACTATGGCTACACCTTC; cdr3_aa: CATSRVPSGNYGYTF
v_call: TRBV20-1; clone_size: .; j_call: TRBJ2-4; d_call: .; cdr3_nt: TGCAGTGCTAGAGATCCCAAGACACGGGCCGGAGACATTCAGTACTTC; cdr3_aa: CSARDPKTRAGDIQYF
v_call: TRBV7-8; clone_size: many; j_call: TRBJ1-2; d_call: .; cdr3_nt: TGTGCCAGCAGCTTAGCCCCAGGGGACTATGGCTACACCTTC; cdr3_aa: CASSLAPGDYGYTF
v_call: TRBV12-3/TRBV12-4; clone_size: few; j_call: TRBJ1-1; d_call: .; cdr3_nt: TGTGCCAGCAGTTTATCCGGGGCCGCTGAAGCTTTCTTT; cdr3_aa: CASSLSGAAEAFF